A single sample is the source of the 10 T cell receptor beta chains below, sequenced in a study of blood T cell repertoires in COVID-19. The table came from immunoSEQ multiplex PCR; TCRdb's copy has only in-frame clones and leaves some out. Of around 330,000 clones detected, about 87% appear once; the ten largest clones hold 1.5% to 2%. Sample: peripheral blood. The receptors shown here come from a woman aged 25 to 45 with COVID-19, enrolled during active disease.

The V gene is TRBV7-2, the J gene TRBJ1-1; D is perhaps TRBD1 (6 bases). This CDR3 comprises 15 residues. V lost 4 bases and J 4 bases, leaving 16 bases between the germline ends. Germline V gene data show CDR1 as SGHTA and CDR2 as FQGNSA. The CDR3 DNA reads TGTGCCAGCAGCTCCCGAGGGGGTTACGGCACTGAAGCTTTCTTT. This translates into CASSSRGGYGTEAFF.

The V gene is TRBV27, the J gene TRBJ2-1, with D maybe TRBD1 (6 bases). This CDR3 is built from 13 residues. Trimming took off 7 bases at V and 9 bases at J, with 16 bases between the two ends. Germline CDR1 and CDR2: MNHEY and SMNVEV (reference sequence). The CDR3 nucleotides read TGTGCCAGCACCGCAACAGGGTTCAGTGAGCAGTTCTTC. This sequence encodes CASTATGFSEQFF.

The chain combines TRBV5-5 with TRBJ2-5; TRBD2 matches 7 bases. The CDR3 spans 17 residues. Germline assignment: CDR1 SGHKS and CDR2 YYEKEE (reference sequence). The trim removed 0 bases at V and 7 bases at J, leaving 15 bases unmatched. In DNA, the CDR3 is TGTGCCAGCAGCTTGGTCCCAGCGGGGTTACCGGGGAGGACCCAGTACTTC. Its translation: CASSLVPAGLPGRTQYF.

The rearrangement links TRBV5-1 to TRBJ1-1; possible D gene TRBD1, 6 bases. The ends were cut back, 3 bases at V and 8 bases at J, with 11 bases in the middle. Germline assignment: CDR1 SGHRS and CDR2 YFSETQ. The CDR3 consists of 12 residues. DNA for the CDR3: TGCGCCAGCAGCTGGGACACGCACGAAGCTTTCTTT. It codes for CASSWDTHEAFF.

The chain is built from TRBV18 and TRBJ2-2; TRBD1 aligns across 9 bases. Trimming cost V 2 bases and J 6 bases; bases outside gene matches: 7. CDR1 is KGHSH and CDR2 is LQKENI in the germline V gene. The CDR3 has 16 residues. As DNA, the CDR3 is TGTGCCAGCTCACCATATACAGGGGGCGCCGCCGGGGAGCTGTTTTTT. This encodes CASSPYTGGAAGELFF. Together with reference TRBV18 and TRBJ2-2, the CDR3 gives the full variable domain: NAGVMQNPRHLVRRRGQEARLRCSPMKGHSHVYWYRQLPEEGLKFMVYLQKENIIDESGMPKERFSAEFPKEGPSILRIQQVVRGDSAAYFCASSPYTGGAAGELFFGEGSRLTVL.

V and J are TRBV5-6 and TRBJ2-7, with TRBD2 matching over 7 bases. V shed 0 bases and J 3 bases; nucleotides not matched to a gene: 6. The germline V gene has CDR1 SGHDT and CDR2 YYEEEE. This CDR3 region has 15 residues. CDR3 nucleotide sequence: TGTGCCAGCAGCTTGGGAGAGACTAGCCGCTACGAGCAGTACTTC. Its protein product is CASSLGETSRYEQYF.

This rearrangement joins TRBV5-6 to TRBJ1-1, with TRBD1 matching over 8 bases. Germline CDR1 SGHDT, CDR2 YYEEEE. V lost 6 bases to trimming and J lost 3 bases; unmatched junction nucleotides: 7. The CDR3 is 14 amino acids. The CDR3: CASTRGRGYTEAFF. Written as DNA, the CDR3 is TGTGCCAGCACCAGGGGGCGGGGGTACACTGAAGCTTTCTTT.

This chain uses TRBV27 with TRBJ1-2; D not resolved. V was cut by 3 bases and J by 3 bases, with 14 bases left in between. The germline CDR1 and CDR2 sequences are MNHEY and SMNVEV (reference sequence). The CDR3 consists of 15 residues. This CDR3 reads CASSFPPGWDYGYTF. The CDR3 DNA is TGTGCCAGCAGTTTCCCCCCAGGATGGGACTATGGCTACACCTTC.

The chain recombines TRBV7-9 with TRBJ1-1, with 7 bases identical to TRBD1. Germline V gene sequence: CDR1 SEHNR, CDR2 FQNEAQ (reference sequence). This CDR3 has 17 amino acids. Trimming removed 5 bases from V and 1 base from J; junction bases left unmatched: 13. This CDR3 is CASSPLGTGAENTEAFF. CDR3 coding DNA: TGTGCCAGCAGCCCACTAGGTACAGGGGCAGAGAACACTGAAGCTTTCTTT. Together with reference TRBV7-9 and TRBJ1-1, the CDR3 gives the full variable domain: DTGVSQNPRHKITKRGQNVTFRCDPISEHNRLYWYRQTLGQGPEFLTYFQNEAQLEKSRLLSDRFSAERPKGSFSTLEIQRTEQGDSAMYLCASSPLGTGAENTEAFFGQGTRLTVV.

The chain combines TRBV5-5 with TRBJ1-5; maybe TRBD1 (5 bases). The CDR3 extends over 13 amino acids. The germline gives CDR1 SGHKS, CDR2 YYEKEE (reference sequence). The germline V and J ends were trimmed by 2 bases and 6 bases, with 9 bases remaining between them. CDR3 sequence (DNA): TGTGCCAGCAGCTTCAGGGAGGCTCAGCCCCAGCATTTT. It translates to CASSFREAQPQHF.